The next 17 T cell receptor beta chains were all read from a single sample in a study of T cells after yellow fever vaccination. Each CDR3 protein gets one entry after TCRdb re-called the 5' RACE reads with MiXCR. The sample records about 320,000 distinct CDR3 sequences, approximately 4% being singletons. This specimen consisted of PBMCs, obtained 15 days after the yellow fever booster vaccination. These receptors were taken from a man aged 18 to 30 who received the YFV17D yellow fever vaccine.

This clonotype was counted ten times or more. The rearrangement links TRBV25-1 to TRBJ2-7; tentatively, D is TRBD2 (6 bases). Germline CDR1 reads MGHDK; CDR2 reads SYGVNS. The CDR3 sequence is 15 residues long. Trimming left V 2 bases short and J 4 bases short, with 15 bases between. CDR3 sequence (DNA): TGTGCCAGCAGTGAAGCGGGGACGGATCATTACGAGCAGTACGTC. As protein: CASSEAGTDHYEQYV.

This clonotype was seen a few times. V usage is TRBV30 and J usage is TRBJ2-3, with a tentative D call TRBD2 (6 bases). The CDR3 is made up of 13 amino acids. The V end was cut by 5 bases, the J end by 5 bases, with 14 bases between. Germline assignment: CDR1 GTSNPN and CDR2 SVGIG (reference sequence). CDR3 in amino acids: CAWVREILDTQYF. CDR3 nucleotides: TGTGCCTGGGTTCGGGAGATACTAGATACGCAGTATTTT.

This clonotype was detected many times. The chain carries TRBV7-9 and TRBJ2-1, with 9 bases fitting TRBD2. The V gene's germline CDR1 is SEHNR and CDR2 FQNEAQ (reference sequence). The CDR3 is 15 amino acids. J was trimmed by 9 bases and V by 4 bases; bases with no gene match: 10. This CDR3 is CASSSLAGGPGEQFF. In DNA, the CDR3 is TGTGCCAGCAGCTCCCTTGCGGGGGGGCCAGGTGAGCAGTTCTTC. The variable domain in full, completed from reference TRBV7-9 and TRBJ2-1, reads DTGVSQNPRHKITKRGQNVTFRCDPISEHNRLYWYRQTLGQGPEFLTYFQNEAQLEKSRLLSDRFSAERPKGSFSTLEIQRTEQGDSAMYLCASSSLAGGPGEQFFGPGTRLTVL.

This clonotype was picked up many times. This chain's CDR3 is CASSTYPGTGGYEQYF. CDR3 nucleotide sequence: TGTGCCAGCAGTACTTACCCAGGGACAGGGGGCTACGAGCAGTACTTC. This chain connects TRBV12-3 or TRBV12-4 to TRBJ2-7, with 11 bases that match TRBD1. The CDR3 extends over 16 amino acids. With 5 bases clipped from V and 3 bases from J, the junction kept 9 bases outside the gene matches.

This clonotype was detected once. This chain links TRBV7-2 with TRBJ2-5; D remains ambiguous. V lost 3 bases to trimming and J lost 2 bases, with 7 bases between them. The CDR3 totals 13 residues. Germline CDR1 SGHTA, CDR2 FQGNSA. The CDR3 coding sequence is TGTGCCAGCAGCTTGGACGATCAAGAGACCCAGTACTTC. As protein: CASSLDDQETQYF.

This clonotype was found many times. This chain links TRBV9 with TRBJ1-2; possible D gene TRBD1, 6 bases. Germline V gene sequence: CDR1 SGDLS, CDR2 YYNGEE. There are 12 residues in the CDR3. V was cut by 6 bases and J by 3 bases, with 9 bases left in between. CDR3 protein: CASTQGDYGYTF. DNA for the CDR3: TGTGCCAGCACACAGGGAGACTATGGCTACACCTTC.

Ten or more counts support this clonotype. This rearrangement joins TRBV5-6 to TRBJ1-6; D might be TRBD1 (5 bases). Trimming shortened V by 2 bases and J by 1 base, and 13 bases separated the two germline ends. This CDR3 comprises 17 residues. Germline values: CDR1 SGHDT, CDR2 YYEEEE. The CDR3 bases are TGTGCCAGCAGCTTTAGAAGGGGCGAGTCCTATAATTCACCCCTCCACTTT. Its protein is CASSFRRGESYNSPLHF.

The DNA for the CDR3 is TGTGCAAGTCGCGCGGACAGGGTAGTCAACACTGAAGCTTTCTTT. Amino acids: CASRADRVVNTEAFF. V gene TRBV12-2 combines with J gene TRBJ1-1; TRBD1, the table's D call, lacks a check against the DNA. TRBV12-2 is listed as a pseudogene. The CDR3 runs 15 residues.

In this sample, this clonotype turned up many times. The chain joins TRBV20-1 to TRBJ1-6; perhaps TRBD1 as D (5 bases). The V end was cut by 3 bases, the J end by 7 bases, with 13 bases between. Germline CDR1 DFQATT, CDR2 SNEGSKA (reference sequence). The CDR3 loop spans 14 amino acids. In nucleotides, the CDR3 is TGCAGTGCTAGCCTTGACGGGGGGAATTCACCCCTCCACTTT. Translated: CSASLDGGNSPLHF.

This clonotype was counted ten times or more. The V gene is TRBV5-5, the J gene TRBJ1-2; 7 nucleotides align to TRBD1. The J segment lost 9 bases and the V segment lost 4 bases, leaving 9 bases of the junction unmatched. CDR1 and CDR2 (germline): SGHKS, YYEKEE (reference sequence). This CDR3 is built from 13 residues. Here the CDR3 reads CASSHATGESYTF. The CDR3 DNA sequence: TGTGCCAGCAGCCACGCAACAGGGGAAAGCTACACCTTC.

In DNA form, the CDR3 reads TGTGCCAGCAGCTTAAGGCCTACGGGTTCACCCCTCCACTTT. It specifies CASSLRPTGSPLHF. V and J are TRBV11-3 and TRBJ1-6; no firm D call. CDR1 SGHNT and CDR2 YENEEA come from the germline V gene. The CDR3 covers 14 residues. The ends were cut back, 2 bases at V and 9 bases at J, with 11 bases in the middle.

This clonotype was recorded at least ten times. This chain joins TRBV7-8 and TRBJ2-1; weak D call: TRBD1 (6 bases). Germline V gene sequence: CDR1 SGHVS, CDR2 FQNEAQ. The CDR3 contains 16 residues. V lost 5 bases, J lost 0 bases, and 14 bases lay in between. CDR3 amino acids: CASSHILQGSYNEQFF. CDR3 bases: TGTGCCAGCAGCCATATCTTACAGGGCTCCTACAATGAGCAGTTCTTC.

In this sample, this clonotype turned up a few times. The V gene is TRBV28, the J gene TRBJ1-5; 7 bases are shared with TRBD1. V dropped 5 bases and J dropped 4; count of bases not matched to a gene: 5. The length of the CDR3 is 14 residues. Germline CDR1 is MDHEN and CDR2 is SYDVKM. The CDR3 loop is CASSGTGVNQPQHF. DNA for the CDR3: TGTGCCAGCAGTGGAACAGGGGTAAATCAGCCCCAGCATTTT.

Ten or more counts support this clonotype. The genes are TRBV12-3 or TRBV12-4 and TRBJ2-3, with a weak D call TRBD2 (6 bases). CDR3 length: 13 residues. The ends were cut back, 4 bases at V and 6 bases at J, with 11 bases in the middle. In nucleotides, the CDR3 is TGTGCCAGCAGTTCGGGAGTTGAGGATACGCAGTATTTT. The encoded protein is CASSSGVEDTQYF.

This clonotype has ten or more counts. The chain carries TRBV4-3 and TRBJ2-2; unclear D gene. There are 16 residues in the CDR3. Trimming removed 3 bases from V and 1 base from J, with 12 bases in between. CDR1 is LGHNA, CDR2 YSLEER, per germline. The CDR3 coding sequence is TGCGCCAGCAGCCACTATGGAGTACAGAACACCGGGGAGCTGTTTTTT. Translating it yields CASSHYGVQNTGELFF.

This clonotype was seen more than once but under ten times. The chain couples TRBV5-1 to TRBJ2-3; D may match TRBD1 or TRBD2 (5 bases each). With 2 bases removed from V and 6 bases from J, the gap between germline ends came to 16 bases. The germline V gene has CDR1 SGHRS and CDR2 YFSETQ. This CDR3 has 15 amino acids. This CDR3 reads CASSFGTQPPDTQYF. DNA for the CDR3: TGCGCCAGCAGCTTCGGGACGCAACCGCCTGATACGCAGTATTTT.

The chain is built from TRBV10-1 and TRBJ2-3; 7 bases align to TRBD1. Germline CDR1 reads WNHNN; CDR2 reads SYGVQD (reference sequence). The CDR3 extends over 16 amino acids. The J segment lost 4 bases and the V segment lost 2 bases, leaving 9 bases of the junction unmatched. The CDR3 coding sequence is TGCGCCAGCAGTGAGGGACAGGAAAAGGGGGCAGATACGCAGTATTTT. It codes for CASSEGQEKGADTQYF.